These 10 T cell receptor beta chains came from one sample sequenced in a study of identical twins. Via MiXCR, TCRdb re-called the 5' RACE reads, giving one row per CDR3 protein. This table holds about 220,000 distinct CDR3 sequences, under 8.5% found once. The same sample was also used in a study of T cells expressing NK-cell markers.

The material sequenced was CD8+ T cells sorted from blood. The receptor set was obtained from a woman aged 18-30 years in good health.

This clonotype has a handful of counts. The chain has TRBV4-2 and TRBJ2-3; perhaps TRBD2 as D (6 bases). Germline CDR1 and CDR2: LGHNA and YNFKEQ. This CDR3 spans 16 amino acids. With 6 bases removed from V and 4 bases from J, the gap between germline ends came to 20 bases. CDR3 protein: CASSRLSGDQPDTQYF. The CDR3 nucleotides are TGTGCCAGCAGTCGACTTAGCGGAGACCAACCAGATACGCAGTATTTT.

The rearrangement joins TRBV7-2 to TRBJ2-1; D call uncertain. Germline CDR1 reads SGHTA; CDR2 reads FQGNSA. The CDR3 has 12 residues. The ends were cut back, 1 base at V and 9 bases at J, with 7 bases in the middle. The CDR3 DNA is TGTGCCAGCAGCTTAGTCGTGGTTGAGCAGTTCTTC. It encodes CASSLVVVEQFF.

This clonotype was recorded a few times. V and J are TRBV12-3 or TRBV12-4 and TRBJ2-7; 7 bases map to TRBD1. Trimming at V came to 6 bases and at J to 2 bases, leaving 7 bases not matched to a gene. This CDR3 contains 14 residues. CDR3 sequence (DNA): TGTGCCAGCAGCGCCGGGACAGAAGCCTACGAGCAGTACTTC. Residues: CASSAGTEAYEQYF.

This clonotype was detected only a few times. CDR3 sequence: CASPSGGLSYNEQFF. As DNA, the CDR3 is TGTGCCAGCCCCTCGGGTGGCCTCTCCTACAATGAGCAGTTCTTC. The chain carries TRBV7-9 and TRBJ2-1; no firm D call. The CDR3 loop spans 15 amino acids. Germline assignment: CDR1 SEHNR and CDR2 FQNEAQ (reference sequence). V gave up 8 bases and J gave up 0 bases, with 14 bases separating them.

The rearrangement uses TRBV20-1 and TRBJ2-5, with D tentatively TRBD1 (6 bases). V was pared by 0 bases and J by 7 bases, with 24 bases between. There are 17 residues in the CDR3. Germline-derived CDR1 and CDR2 are DFQATT and SNEGSKA (reference sequence). The CDR3 region is CSARDQMGETGSPTQYF. DNA of the CDR3: TGCAGTGCTAGAGATCAAATGGGAGAGACAGGCTCTCCGACCCAGTACTTC.

This chain uses TRBV29-1 with TRBJ2-2, with D tentatively TRBD2 (6 bases). The germline CDR1 and CDR2 sequences are SQVTM and ANQGSEA. The ends were cut back, 2 bases at V and 5 bases at J, with 18 bases in the middle. The CDR3 spans 16 residues. The CDR3 here is CSVESVKGRKTGELFF. CDR3 sequence (DNA): TGCAGCGTTGAATCCGTAAAGGGGAGGAAGACCGGGGAGCTGTTTTTT.

This sequence joins TRBV29-1 and TRBJ1-2, with 7 positions matching TRBD1. This CDR3 contains 13 residues. Germline assignment: CDR1 SQVTM and CDR2 ANQGSEA. After removal of 7 bases from V and 8 bases from J, the junction contained 13 bases not matched to a gene. CDR3 protein: CSGRSRDSHGYTF. The CDR3 DNA reads as TGCAGCGGCAGGTCCCGGGACAGTCACGGCTACACCTTC.

This clonotype has more than one count but fewer than ten. The rearrangement uses TRBV6-7 and TRBJ2-7; D may match TRBD1 or TRBD2 (7 bases each). TRBV6-7 is an open reading frame, and its role is uncertain. This CDR3 region has 15 residues. V lost 4 bases and J 2 bases, leaving 15 bases between the germline ends. The CDR3 DNA reads as TGTGCCAGCAGTTGGGGGAGGGGGCGCCCCTACGAGCAGTACTTC. Encoded protein: CASSWGRGRPYEQYF.

This clonotype appeared a few times. CDR3 loop: CASSLGLFGYTF. The DNA for the CDR3 is TGTGCCAGCAGCCTAGGACTTTTCGGCTACACCTTC. The chain employs TRBV12-3 or TRBV12-4 and TRBJ1-2, with D unclear. The CDR3 is 12 amino acids. The V gene lost 6 bases and the J gene lost 8 bases, with 13 bases spanning the gap.

This clonotype was counted many times. The gene calls are TRBV27 and TRBJ2-4; D may be TRBD1 (5 bases). Germline assignment: CDR1 MNHEY and CDR2 SMNVEV (reference sequence). V dropped 4 bases and J dropped 0 bases, with 13 bases sitting between them. The CDR3 is 16 amino acids. CDR3 loop: CASSSRQSLAKNIQYF. In nucleotides, the CDR3 is TGTGCCAGCAGTTCGAGACAGTCTCTAGCCAAAAACATTCAGTACTTC.